Presented here are 25 T cell receptor beta chains from one specimen sequenced in a study of blood T cell repertoires in COVID-19. This table comes from immunoSEQ multiplex PCR, and its TCRdb copy is limited to in-frame clones, with some not included. The repertoire holds under 250,000 clones, with roughly 84% as singletons. Specimen: peripheral blood. All receptors derive from a man aged 50 to 59 who had recovered from COVID-19.

V and J are TRBV30 and TRBJ2-2, with TRBD1 identical over 7 bases. The V gene end was trimmed by 3 bases and the J gene end by 6 bases; junction bases not matched to a gene: 10. The V gene's germline CDR1 is GTSNPN and CDR2 SVGIG (reference sequence). The length of the CDR3 is 15 residues. The CDR3 DNA is TGTGCCTGGAGGGGGTACCCGCAGGGGGCCGGGGAGCTGTTTTTT. Its protein product is CAWRGYPQGAGELFF.

The V call is TRBV18, the J call TRBJ2-7; 13 nucleotides agree with TRBD2. With 4 bases clipped from V and 2 bases from J, the junction kept 8 bases outside the gene matches. Germline-derived CDR1 and CDR2 are KGHSH and LQKENI. The length of the CDR3 is 17 residues. For the CDR3, the DNA is TGTGCCAGCTCACGGACTAGCGGGAGAGGGGGGGCCTACGAGCAGTACTTC. It encodes CASSRTSGRGGAYEQYF.

J is TRBJ2-6 and V is TRBV29-1, with D maybe TRBD1 (6 bases). The V gene's germline CDR1 is SQVTM and CDR2 ANQGSEA. The CDR3 is 13 residues long. Trimming left V 7 bases short and J 4 bases short, with 11 bases between. The chain's CDR3 is CSDRDLGANVLTF. CDR3 coding DNA: TGCAGCGACAGGGACCTGGGGGCCAACGTCCTGACTTTC.

The chain uses TRBV21-1 and TRBJ2-7; the table's D gene call, TRBD2, was not cross checked with the DNA. TRBV21-1 is classified as a pseudogene. This CDR3 comprises 15 residues. CDR3 in amino acids: CASTRLAGPTYEQYF. The CDR3 DNA is TGTGCCAGCACCCGACTAGCGGGACCCACCTACGAGCAGTACTTC.

This clone was detected only a few times. The chain joins TRBV30 to TRBJ2-4; 9 bases fit TRBD1. Unmatched junction bases numbered 6, after V lost 6 bases and J lost 6 bases. The CDR3 has 13 residues. CDR1 GTSNPN and CDR2 SVGIG come from the germline V gene (reference sequence). The CDR3 loop reads CACLGQGGNIQYF. CDR3 coding DNA: TGTGCCTGCCTGGGACAGGGTGGAAACATTCAGTACTTC.

This clone was observed a few times. The J gene is TRBJ1-5, the V gene TRBV6-5; D is ambiguous. The CDR3 covers 13 residues. Germline loops: CDR1 MNHEY, CDR2 SVGAGI. V lost 2 bases, J lost 4 bases, and 6 bases lay in between. The DNA of the CDR3 is TGTGCCAGCAGTTACACTTGGAATCAGCCCCAGCATTTT. It is translated as CASSYTWNQPQHF.

The rearrangement uses TRBV7-2 and TRBJ1-5; tentatively, D is TRBD1 (5 bases). This CDR3 has 15 residues. V lost 5 bases to trimming and J lost 3 bases, with 14 bases between them. The germline V gene has CDR1 SGHTA and CDR2 FQGNSA. The chain's CDR3 is CASSPEAGPNQPQHF. For the CDR3, the DNA is TGTGCCAGCAGCCCCGAAGCGGGACCCAATCAGCCCCAGCATTTT.

The rearrangement joins TRBV7-6 to TRBJ2-1, with a weak D call TRBD2 (6 bases). The germline V gene has CDR1 SGHVS and CDR2 FNYEAQ. V was pared by 3 bases and J by 3 bases, with 12 bases between. The CDR3 is 15 amino acids. For the CDR3, the DNA is TGTGCCAGCAGCTTGGAGGGAATCCTCTACAATGAGCAGTTCTTC. This gives the protein CASSLEGILYNEQFF.

The V call is TRBV4-1, the J call TRBJ1-6, with D perhaps TRBD1 (5 bases). The length of the CDR3 is 14 residues. Germline lookup yields CDR1 MGHRA and CDR2 YSYEKL. V was clipped by 5 bases and J by 5 bases, with 10 bases between them. CDR3 residues: CASSGADNNSPLHF. The CDR3 nucleotides are TGCGCCAGCAGCGGGGCAGACAATAATTCACCCCTCCACTTT.

A single count supports this clone. This chain joins TRBV11-2 and TRBJ2-1, with TRBD2 identical over 13 bases. V lost 5 bases, J lost 5 bases, and 12 bases stayed unmatched. The CDR3 has 18 residues. From germline, CDR1 is SGHAT and CDR2 FQNNGV. CDR3 in DNA: TGTGCCAGCAGCCTTCTAACTTTGGGACTAGCGGGACACAATGAGCAGTTCTTC. It translates to CASSLLTLGLAGHNEQFF.

This sequence joins TRBV15 and TRBJ2-5; 13 bases agree with TRBD2. V gave up 8 bases and J gave up 5 bases; unmatched junction bases: 8. Germline loops: CDR1 LNHNV, CDR2 YYDKDF (reference sequence). The length of the CDR3 is 15 residues. The CDR3 DNA reads as TGTGCCACCTCAAGACTAGCGGGAGGAGGGGAGACCCAGTACTTC. This translates into CATSRLAGGGETQYF.

The chain recombines TRBV7-2 with TRBJ2-1; TRBD2 aligns across 7 bases. Germline trimming cut 0 bases from V and 7 bases from J; bases unmatched to any gene: 6. The CDR3 covers 15 residues. CDR1 and CDR2 (germline): SGHTA, FQGNSA. CDR3: CASSLASGTLNEQFF. The CDR3 nucleotides are TGTGCCAGCAGCTTAGCCAGCGGGACGTTGAATGAGCAGTTCTTC.

CDR3 sequence reads: CASSPTSTGGLGHNEQFF. CDR3 sequence (DNA): TGTGCCAGCTCACCCACTTCGACAGGGGGCTTAGGCCACAATGAGCAGTTCTTC. This chain uses TRBV18 with TRBJ2-1, with 10 bases aligning to TRBD1. CDR1 KGHSH and CDR2 LQKENI come from the germline V gene. J was trimmed by 5 bases and V by 3 bases; bases with no gene match: 13. The CDR3 extends over 18 amino acids.

J is TRBJ2-3 and V is TRBV24-1; D is possibly TRBD2 (5 bases). The length of the CDR3 is 14 residues. Germline V gene lookup returns CDR1 KGHDR and CDR2 SFDVKD. Trimming left V 5 bases short and J 1 base short, with 9 bases between. CDR3 sequence reads: CATSVAGGTDTQYF. DNA for the CDR3: TGTGCCACCAGTGTAGCCGGGGGCACAGATACGCAGTATTTT.

The gene calls are TRBV7-7 and TRBJ2-1; 8 bases are a match to TRBD2. Germline assignment: CDR1 SSHAT and CDR2 FNYEAQ (reference sequence). The V segment lost 0 bases and the J segment 3 bases; nucleotides outside the gene matches: 10. The CDR3 is made up of 18 amino acids. CDR3 residues: CASSLAPVLAVSYNEQFF. The CDR3 nucleotides are TGTGCCAGCAGCTTAGCGCCGGTACTAGCGGTCAGCTACAATGAGCAGTTCTTC.

This chain connects TRBV28 to TRBJ1-3, with TRBD1 identical over 8 bases. Germline V gives CDR1 MDHEN, CDR2 SYDVKM. The CDR3 runs to 16 residues. V shed 5 bases and J 4 bases; nucleotides not matched to a gene: 10. The CDR3 sequence: CASSPGDRILGNTIYF. The CDR3 nucleotides read TGTGCCAGCAGTCCGGGGGACAGGATTCTAGGAAACACCATATATTTT.

This rearrangement joins TRBV28 to TRBJ2-5; D is possibly TRBD1 (7 bases). CDR1 and CDR2 from the germline V gene are MDHEN and SYDVKM. The CDR3 spans 17 residues. Trimming took 6 bases from V and 0 from J, leaving 20 bases between them. This chain's CDR3 is CASSFVRRGRYQETQYF. The CDR3 DNA sequence: TGTGCCAGCAGCTTTGTCCGCAGGGGGAGGTACCAAGAGACCCAGTACTTC.

The V call is TRBV3-1 (or the pseudogene TRBV3-2), the J call TRBJ1-4; no clear D gene. The germline V and J ends were trimmed by 5 bases and 7 bases, with 8 bases remaining between them. This CDR3 spans 12 amino acids. In germline, CDR1 is LGHDT, CDR2 YNNKEL (reference sequence). This CDR3 reads CASSYAGEKLFF. CDR3 DNA sequence: TGTGCCAGCAGCTATGCGGGTGAAAAACTGTTTTTT.

The chain couples TRBV24-1 to TRBJ2-1; TRBD2 matches at 7 bases. J gave up 15 bases and V 0 bases, and 4 bases lay outside the gene matches. There are 12 residues in the CDR3. The germline V gene encodes CDR1 KGHDR and CDR2 SFDVKD. DNA of the CDR3: TGTGCCACCAGTGATTTGCGGGAGGTACTGTTCTTC. Its protein is CATSDLREVLFF.

The genes are TRBV19 and TRBJ1-3; the D is unclear. The CDR3 consists of 13 residues. Germline V CDR1 and CDR2: LNHDA, SQIVND (reference sequence). The ends were cut back, 4 bases at V and 8 bases at J, with 12 bases in the middle. CDR3 sequence (DNA): TGTGCCAGTAGTAGAGACATCGGGGACACCATATATTTT. It translates to CASSRDIGDTIYF.

The V call is TRBV5-1, the J call TRBJ2-1; TRBD2 matches at 10 bases. V lost 0 bases and J lost 4; bases outside the gene matches: 4. This CDR3 spans 16 amino acids. The germline V gene has CDR1 SGHRS and CDR2 YFSETQ. The CDR3 spells CASSLASGSWYNEQFF. The CDR3 nucleotides read TGCGCCAGCAGCTTGGCTAGCGGGAGTTGGTACAATGAGCAGTTCTTC.

The chain recombines TRBV28 with TRBJ2-7; D may be TRBD1 (6 bases). CDR3 length: 12 residues. Germline CDR1 is MDHEN and CDR2 is SYDVKM. Trimming removed 6 bases from V and 9 bases from J, with 15 bases in between. CDR3 in amino acids: CASRGQPTAQYF. CDR3 coding DNA: TGTGCCAGCAGAGGACAGCCTACCGCGCAGTACTTC.

The chain has TRBV28 and TRBJ1-2; 8 nucleotides line up with TRBD1. J gave up 4 bases and V 7 bases, and 8 bases lay outside the gene matches. Germline V lookup: CDR1 MDHEN, CDR2 SYDVKM. This CDR3 spans 14 amino acids. CDR3 nucleotides: TGTGCCAGCACCAATCTTGACAGGGGCTATGGCTACACCTTC. Translating gives CASTNLDRGYGYTF.

The chain carries TRBV5-1 and TRBJ2-7, with D perhaps TRBD2 (6 bases). Between the trimmed V and J ends, which lost 4 bases and 0 bases, there was a span of 17 bases. The CDR3 loop spans 16 amino acids. The germline V gene has CDR1 SGHRS and CDR2 YFSETQ. In DNA, the CDR3 is TGCGCCAGCAGCCCGAGCCCGCGGGGATCCTCCTACGAGCAGTACTTC. Residues: CASSPSPRGSSYEQYF.

The rearrangement uses TRBV19 and TRBJ2-1; 7 nucleotides align to TRBD2. Per the germline V gene, CDR1 is LNHDA and CDR2 is SQIVND (reference sequence). This CDR3 has 18 residues. Unmatched junction bases numbered 13, after V lost 1 base and J lost 4 bases. CDR3 protein: CASSIGPQTSSRYNEQFF. The CDR3 nucleotides read TGTGCCAGTAGTATAGGACCCCAGACTAGCTCTAGGTACAATGAGCAGTTCTTC. The variable domain in full, completed from reference TRBV19 and TRBJ2-1, reads DGGITQSPKYLFRKEGQNVTLSCEQNLNHDAMYWYRQDPGQGLRLIYYSQIVNDFQKGDIAEGYSVSREKKESFPLTVTSAQKNPTAFYLCASSIGPQTSSRYNEQFFGPGTRLTVL.